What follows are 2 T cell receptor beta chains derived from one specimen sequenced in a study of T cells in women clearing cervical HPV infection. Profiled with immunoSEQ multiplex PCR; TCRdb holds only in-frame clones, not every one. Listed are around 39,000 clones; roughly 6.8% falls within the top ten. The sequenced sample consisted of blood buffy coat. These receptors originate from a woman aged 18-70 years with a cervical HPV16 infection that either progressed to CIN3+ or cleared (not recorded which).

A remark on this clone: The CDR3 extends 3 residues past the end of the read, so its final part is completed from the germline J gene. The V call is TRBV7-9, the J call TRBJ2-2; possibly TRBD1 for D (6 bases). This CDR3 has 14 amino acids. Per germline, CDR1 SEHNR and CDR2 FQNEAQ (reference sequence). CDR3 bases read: TGTGCCAGCAGCCCAGGGCAGGGGAATGAAAAG. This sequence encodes CASSPGQGNEK. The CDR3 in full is CASSPGQGNEKLFF.

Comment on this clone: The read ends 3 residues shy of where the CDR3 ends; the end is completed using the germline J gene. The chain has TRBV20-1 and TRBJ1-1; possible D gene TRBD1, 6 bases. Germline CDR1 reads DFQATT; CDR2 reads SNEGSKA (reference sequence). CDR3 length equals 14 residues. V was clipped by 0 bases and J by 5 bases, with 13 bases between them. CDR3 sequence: CSARDHRGGTEAFF. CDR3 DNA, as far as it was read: TGCAGTGCTAGAGATCACCGAGGGGGAACTGAA.